This T cell receptor (beta chain) comes out of a study of cytomegalovirus exposure and HLA in healthy donors. Study-level results: CMV serostatus was the sole immune exposure information available.

The PCR had 60 Vbeta and 13 Jbeta primers. Sequencing was performed with immunoSEQ multiplex PCR; in TCRdb, only in-frame clones are kept and a portion is missing. The sample contains 150,000 to 200,000 clones, 80% to 90% of which appear only once. Trimming left V 10 bases short and J 0 bases short, with 16 bases between. From germline, CDR1 is SGHTA and CDR2 FQGNSA. The CDR3 is 15 amino acids. A word on this clone: As yet, its antigen is unknown.

V gene TRBV7-2 combines with J gene TRBJ1-5; D uncertain. This TCR derives from a man between 45 and 60 years old in good health and CMV-seropositive. The sample taken for sequencing was PBMCs. In nucleotides, the CDR3 is TGTGCCACCCGGACCTCGCGGGGTAGCAATCAGCCCCAGCATTTT. It is translated as CATRTSRGSNQPQHF.